The 29 T cell receptor beta chains below come from one sample, sequenced in a study of spatial heterogeneity in lung cancer. TCRdb re-called the 5' RACE reads with MiXCR, one entry per CDR3 protein. The data show roughly 3,500 distinct CDR3 sequences, 5.5% to 8% seen once. These receptors have no known antigen. The time point is: sample taken at primary tumor resection. General study points: Counts that tracked tumor mutation counts were those of expanded intratumoral alpha and beta TCRs.

This sample comprised lung tumor tissue, obtained at surgery. The receptors shown here come from a male donor with early-stage non-small cell lung cancer.

By sample share, this clonotype is medium-sized. For a library built for alpha chains, this beta chain is a stray read; little rests on its size. The genes are TRBV2 and TRBJ2-3; tentative D call: TRBD1 (6 bases). Germline-derived CDR1 and CDR2 are SNHLY and FYNNEI. V was pared by 6 bases and J by 5 bases, with 12 bases between. The CDR3 contains 13 residues. The DNA for the CDR3 is TGTGCCAGCAGGACAGGTTGGAAAGATACGCAGTATTTT. This translates into CASRTGWKDTQYF.

This clonotype was counted many times. This beta chain is an off-target read within a library intended for alpha chains, so its frequency means little. The CDR3: CATSDEGTGSTDTQYF. The CDR3 DNA reads as TGTGCCACCAGTGATGAAGGGACAGGGAGCACAGATACGCAGTATTTT. The chain is built from TRBV24-1 and TRBJ2-3; 9 nucleotides match TRBD1. Looked up from germline, CDR1 is KGHDR and CDR2 is SFDVKD. With 3 bases clipped from V and 0 bases from J, the junction kept 3 bases outside the gene matches. The length of the CDR3 is 16 residues.

By share of the sample, this clonotype is medium-sized (0.01 to 0.1%). Since it is a stray read in a library aimed at alpha chains, this beta chain has a size that is not meaningful. This chain joins TRBV11-3 and TRBJ2-1; D is uncertain. Germline V gene data show CDR1 as SGHNT and CDR2 as YENEEA. The CDR3 consists of 12 residues. Trimming left V 5 bases short and J 7 bases short, with 9 bases between. This CDR3 reads CASSPWENEQFF. The CDR3 region has the DNA TGTGCCAGCAGCCCCTGGGAAAATGAGCAGTTCTTC.

This clonotype was picked up a small number of times. As an off-target read in a library built for alpha chains, this beta chain has a frequency of little significance. The chain carries TRBV24-1 and TRBJ2-5; D possibly corresponds to TRBD1 (5 bases). Trimming pared 5 bases from V and 0 bases from J, leaving 15 bases between. Germline V gene sequence: CDR1 KGHDR, CDR2 SFDVKD. The CDR3 totals 16 residues. CDR3 loop: CATSGGRTTYQETQYF. DNA for the CDR3: TGTGCCACCAGTGGAGGTCGGACAACGTACCAAGAGACCCAGTACTTC.

Judged by abundance, this clonotype is medium-sized. With the library built for alpha chains, this beta chain is off target and its frequency is not meaningful. The rearrangement uses TRBV29-1 and TRBJ2-1, with 7 bases matching TRBD1. The germline gives CDR1 SQVTM, CDR2 ANQGSEA. This CDR3 has 13 amino acids. V dropped 4 bases and J dropped 7; count of bases not matched to a gene: 7. The CDR3 nucleotides read TGCAGCGTTGGCATTACAGGGGCGAATGAGCAGTTCTTC. Translating it yields CSVGITGANEQFF.

By share, this clonotype ranks as medium-sized. As an off-target read in a library built for alpha chains, this beta chain has a frequency of little significance. The CDR3 reads CASSVRQNYNEQFF. The CDR3 DNA sequence: TGTGCCAGCTCAGTTCGGCAGAACTACAATGAGCAGTTCTTC. The genes are TRBV18 and TRBJ2-1; D unclear. The CDR3 runs 14 residues. Trimming removed 5 bases at V and 3 bases at J, with 11 bases between. Per the germline V gene, CDR1 is KGHSH and CDR2 is LQKENI.

Judged by abundance, this clonotype is medium-sized. Being off target in a library aimed at alpha chains, this beta chain has a size of little meaning. The chain couples TRBV11-3 to TRBJ1-4; no clear D gene. Looked up from germline, CDR1 is SGHNT and CDR2 is YENEEA. CDR3 size: 16 residues. Trimming pared 5 bases from V and 10 bases from J, leaving 23 bases between. The CDR3: CASSPRAVGPMGKLFF. The CDR3 coding sequence is TGTGCCAGCAGCCCAAGGGCAGTCGGACCTATGGGAAAACTGTTTTTT.

This clonotype was picked up many times. Found in a library prepared for alpha chains, this beta chain is an off-target read, and its abundance has little meaning. This sequence joins TRBV7-9 and TRBJ2-6; a possible D gene is TRBD2 (6 bases). V was shortened by 10 bases and J by 2 bases, with 21 bases between the two germline ends. CDR1 and CDR2 (germline): SEHNR, FQNEAQ (reference sequence). The CDR3 is 17 residues long. CDR3 in amino acids: CATAGAGSQTGANVLTF. The DNA of the CDR3 is TGTGCCACCGCCGGCGCGGGATCCCAAACTGGGGCCAACGTCCTGACTTTC.

By its share, this clonotype is medium-sized. For a library built for alpha chains, this beta chain is a stray read; little rests on its size. The rearrangement links TRBV6-5 to TRBJ1-3; D might be TRBD1 (5 bases). The CDR3 runs 15 residues. V gave up 2 bases and J gave up 3 bases, with 11 bases separating them. Germline V lookup: CDR1 MNHEY, CDR2 SVGAGI. In DNA form, the CDR3 reads TGTGCCAGCAGTTACGGAGGGGCGCATGGAAACACCATATATTTT. It is translated as CASSYGGAHGNTIYF.

By share, this clonotype counts as medium-sized (0.01 to 0.1%). The library was prepared for alpha chains; this beta chain is a stray read, so its frequency means little. J is TRBJ2-7 and V is TRBV6-5; D perhaps matches TRBD2 (7 bases). The V gene lost 2 bases and the J gene lost 6 bases, with 20 bases spanning the gap. CDR3 length: 16 amino acids. Per the germline V gene, CDR1 is MNHEY and CDR2 is SVGAGI. The CDR3 DNA reads as TGTGCCAGCAGTTACCTGGTGAGGGGGGGAGAAGGCGAGCAGTACTTC. Protein product: CASSYLVRGGEGEQYF.

In its sample, this clonotype ranks as medium-sized (0.01 to 0.1%). This beta chain is a stray read from a library made for alpha chains; its abundance is not meaningful. The chain is built from TRBV6-1 and TRBJ2-7; D may be TRBD2 (5 bases). The length of the CDR3 is 13 residues. V gave up 6 bases and J gave up 2 bases, with 11 bases separating them. Germline CDR1 is MNHNS and CDR2 is SASEGT. CDR3 amino acids: CASSVGETYEQYV. CDR3 nucleotide sequence: TGTGCCAGCAGCGTCGGGGAGACCTACGAGCAGTACGTC.

At least ten counts were recorded for this clonotype. This beta chain turned up in a library designed for alpha chains; as an off-target read, its abundance says little. This chain uses TRBV12-3 or TRBV12-4 with TRBJ1-3; D is undetermined. V lost 6 bases to trimming and J lost 1 base, with 7 bases between them. CDR3 size: 13 residues. The chain's CDR3 is CASSMISGNTIYF. The DNA for the CDR3 is TGTGCCAGCAGCATGATTTCTGGAAACACCATATATTTT.

This clonotype was recorded many times. Being off target in a library aimed at alpha chains, this beta chain has a size of little meaning. CDR3 sequence reads: CASRDPIGSGSPLHF. The CDR3, as DNA: TGTGCCAGCAGAGACCCGATTGGGAGTGGCTCACCCCTCCACTTT. The chain joins TRBV27 to TRBJ1-6; D remains unclear. CDR3 length: 15 residues. Germline assignment: CDR1 MNHEY and CDR2 SMNVEV (reference sequence). V lost 6 bases, J lost 10 bases, and 19 bases lay in between.

This clonotype is judged medium-sized (0.01 to 0.1%). This beta chain represents an off-target read in a library built for alpha chains; its size is of limited meaning. The chain employs TRBV6-5 and TRBJ1-5; 8 positions match TRBD1. Trimming cost V 6 bases and J 5 bases; bases outside gene matches: 3. Germline assignment: CDR1 MNHEY and CDR2 SVGAGI. The CDR3 has 13 amino acids. The CDR3 sequence is CASRQGEDQPQHF. The CDR3 nucleotides are TGTGCCAGCAGACAGGGGGAGGATCAGCCCCAGCATTTT.

This clonotype is labeled as medium-sized. This beta chain slipped into a library made for alpha chains as a stray read, so its size is not meaningful. This chain uses TRBV20-1 with TRBJ2-7; 8 nucleotides agree with TRBD1. There are 13 residues in the CDR3. Trimming at V came to 0 bases and at J to 7 bases, leaving 5 bases not matched to a gene. Germline lookup yields CDR1 DFQATT and CDR2 SNEGSKA (reference sequence). In nucleotides, the CDR3 is TGCAGTGCTAGAGATCAGGGGGCAAGGGAGCAGTACTTC. This gives the protein CSARDQGAREQYF.

This clonotype was recorded a few times. The library was built for alpha chains, so this beta chain is an off-target read and its size means little. This rearrangement joins TRBV29-1 to TRBJ2-6, with D perhaps matching TRBD1 or TRBD2 (6 bases each). The CDR3 is 16 amino acids. V was trimmed by 4 bases and J by 2 bases, leaving 15 bases between them. Germline CDR1 and CDR2: SQVTM and ANQGSEA. The CDR3 sequence: CSVVGRGGAGANVLTF. The CDR3 nucleotides are TGCAGCGTTGTTGGCAGGGGAGGAGCTGGGGCCAACGTCCTGACTTTC.

This clonotype was seen only a few times. Since the library was made to target alpha chains, this beta chain is a stray read and its abundance is not meaningful. The chain has TRBV29-1 and TRBJ1-2; 7 bases align to TRBD1. In germline, CDR1 is SQVTM, CDR2 ANQGSEA. V lost 0 bases and J lost 4; bases outside the gene matches: 11. This CDR3 is 16 amino acids long. As DNA, the CDR3 is TGCAGCGTTGAAGAGGAGGGGGCCTCGTTGGCCTATGGCTACACCTTC. Its protein is CSVEEEGASLAYGYTF.

This clonotype ranks as medium-sized. This beta chain is a stray sequence in a library constructed for alpha chains; its clone size is not meaningful. CDR3 sequence (DNA): TGTGCCAGCAGTGATGCGGGGGCAGGGACCGGGGAGCTGTTTTTT. Translating it yields CASSDAGAGTGELFF. The chain carries TRBV6-1 and TRBJ2-2, with a possible D match to TRBD2 (7 bases). Germline loops: CDR1 MNHNS, CDR2 SASEGT. This CDR3 contains 15 residues. Trimming took 3 bases from V and 5 from J, leaving 13 bases between them.

The sample holds a few counts of this clonotype. This beta chain came through as a stray read in a library set up for alpha chains, and its size says little. This chain uses TRBV29-1 with TRBJ2-7, with 10 bases matching TRBD1. The germline V gene encodes CDR1 SQVTM and CDR2 ANQGSEA. The junction had 4 bases not matched to a gene; V was cut back by 2 bases and J by 3 bases. This CDR3 has 14 amino acids. The CDR3 DNA sequence: TGCAGCGTTGAACCCGGGACAGGGGACTACGAGCAGTACTTC. It encodes CSVEPGTGDYEQYF.

In the case of this clonotype: This beta chain is an unintended read in a library built for alpha chains; its size means little. The chain recombines TRBV5-1 with TRBJ2-3; no firm D call. The CDR3 contains 15 residues. The V gene's germline CDR1 is SGHRS and CDR2 YFSETQ. The V and J ends lost 0 bases and 2 bases respectively, with 10 bases between them. CDR3 sequence: CASSLAGLYTDTQYF. The CDR3 nucleotides read TGCGCCAGCAGCTTGGCCGGGTTATACACAGATACGCAGTATTTT.

This clonotype qualifies as medium-sized. This beta chain slipped into a library made for alpha chains as a stray read, so its size is not meaningful. The chain employs TRBV11-3 and TRBJ2-3, with TRBD1 matching 7 bases. This CDR3 is built from 15 residues. The V gene end was trimmed by 5 bases and the J gene end by 6 bases; junction bases not matched to a gene: 11. Germline CDR1 reads SGHNT; CDR2 reads YENEEA. Here the CDR3 DNA reads TGTGCCAGCAGCGGGACGACAGGGTCTGGGGATACGCAGTATTTT. This translates into CASSGTTGSGDTQYF. Combining the CDR3 with reference TRBV11-3 and TRBJ2-3 gives the whole variable domain EAGVVQSPRYKIIEKKQPVAFWCNPISGHNTLYWYLQNLGQGPELLIRYENEEAVDDSQLPKDRFSAERLKGVDSTLKIQPAELGDSAVYLCASSGTTGSGDTQYFGPGTRLTVL.

By proportion, this clonotype is medium-sized. For a library built for alpha chains, this beta chain is a stray read; little rests on its size. V gene TRBV10-2 combines with J gene TRBJ2-1, with 8 bases fitting TRBD1. From germline, CDR1 is WSHSY and CDR2 SAAADI. Losses at the gene ends were 6 bases for V and 2 bases for J; bases not matched to a gene: 3. The CDR3 is made up of 14 amino acids. The CDR3 nucleotides are TGCGCCAGCAGGGGGACAGGCCCCTACAATGAGCAGTTCTTC. It yields the protein CASRGTGPYNEQFF.

This clonotype qualifies as medium-sized (0.01 to 0.1%). The library was prepared for alpha chains; this beta chain is a stray read, so its frequency means little. The genes are TRBV12-3 or TRBV12-4 and TRBJ1-6; D ambiguous. This CDR3 is built from 14 residues. Trimming stripped 6 bases from V and 10 bases from J, with 16 bases between. The CDR3 DNA follows: TGTGCCAGCAGCCTTCTTGGGGTTCGGTCACCCCTCCACTTT. Translating it yields CASSLLGVRSPLHF.

This clonotype was picked up many times. The library was built for alpha chains, so this beta chain is an off-target read and its size means little. This rearrangement joins TRBV30 to TRBJ1-5; D uncertain. V dropped 5 bases and J dropped 1 base, with 9 bases sitting between them. Per the germline V gene, CDR1 is GTSNPN and CDR2 is SVGIG (reference sequence). The length of the CDR3 is 13 residues. The CDR3 nucleotides read TGTGCCTGGTCCGAAGGGAGCAATCAGCCCCAGCATTTT. As protein: CAWSEGSNQPQHF.

This clonotype is classed as medium-sized. This beta chain is a stray sequence in a library constructed for alpha chains; its clone size is not meaningful. The V gene is TRBV5-1, the J gene TRBJ1-5; TRBD1 aligns across 7 bases. Trimming took 0 bases from V and 5 from J; bases not matched to a gene: 2. CDR1 is SGHRS, CDR2 YFSETQ, per germline. This CDR3 region has 14 residues. The CDR3 DNA is TGCGCCAGCAGCTTGGGACAGGGTGATCAGCCCCAGCATTTT. Protein product: CASSLGQGDQPQHF.

This clonotype showed up many times. This beta chain represents an off-target read in a library built for alpha chains; its size is of limited meaning. The V gene is TRBV6-1, the J gene TRBJ1-6; D unclear. Trimming took 3 bases from V and 8 from J, leaving 8 bases between them. Germline assignment: CDR1 MNHNS and CDR2 SASEGT. This CDR3 has 13 amino acids. CDR3 protein: CASSDQLDSPLHF. Written as DNA, the CDR3 is TGTGCCAGCAGTGACCAACTGGATTCACCCCTCCACTTT.

This clonotype is labeled medium-sized (0.01 to 0.1%). The library was designed around alpha chains, so this beta chain is a stray read whose abundance carries little weight. Here the CDR3 DNA reads TGTGCCAGTAGTCTTGACAGGTCCTACGAGCAGTACTTC. Translated, it gives CASSLDRSYEQYF. V usage is TRBV19 and J usage is TRBJ2-7, with D possibly TRBD1 on 6 matching bases. Per the germline V gene, CDR1 is LNHDA and CDR2 is SQIVND (reference sequence). This CDR3 has 13 amino acids. The V gene lost 5 bases and the J gene lost 1 base, with 9 bases spanning the gap.

This clonotype was seen more than once but under ten times. This beta chain lies outside the target of a library built for alpha chains; its clone size means little. The genes are TRBV20-1 and TRBJ2-2; 11 bases line up with TRBD2. The CDR3 runs to 16 residues. The V and J ends lost 6 bases and 2 bases, in that order; junction bases with no gene match: 8. The germline V gene has CDR1 DFQATT and CDR2 SNEGSKA (reference sequence). CDR3 bases: TGCAGTGCGAACCGACTAGCGGGACTTAACACCGGGGAGCTGTTTTTT. This translates into CSANRLAGLNTGELFF.

This clonotype was detected ten times or more. Because the library targeted alpha chains, this beta chain is an off-target read whose size means little. The V and J genes are TRBV18 and TRBJ1-4; D unclear. This CDR3 spans 15 amino acids. Per the germline V gene, CDR1 is KGHSH and CDR2 is LQKENI. V was cut by 3 bases and J by 0 bases, with 8 bases left in between. The CDR3 region has the DNA TGTGCCAGCTCACCTGGAGGTTCAACTAATGAAAAACTGTTTTTT. Protein product: CASSPGGSTNEKLFF.